The present T cell receptor (beta chain) was sequenced within a study of T cells in localized non-small cell lung cancer. Regarding the study as a whole: Blood T cell density predicted longer survival; adjacent-lung clonality, shorter. Appearance in adjacent lung was seen for a median around 55 of the top 100 tumor clones.

On this clone itself: The antigen is undetermined.

TCRdb keeps only in-frame clones here, not all; method: immunoSEQ multiplex PCR. The table has around 19,000 clones, 91% seen once. This specimen consisted of peripheral blood, obtained before any cancer treatment. This sequence originates from a woman between 40 and 69 years old with stage I lung adenocarcinoma.

CDR3 nucleotides: TGTGCCAGCAGCCCTAGCGGGGGAGAAAACATTCAGTACTTC. Protein: CASSPSGGENIQYF. V and J are TRBV7-3 and TRBJ2-4; the match to TRBD2 covers 10 bases. Germline CDR1 reads SGHTA; CDR2 reads FQGTGA. The CDR3 extends over 14 amino acids. Unmatched junction bases numbered 3, after V lost 5 bases and J lost 5 bases.